The present T cell receptor beta chain was sequenced within a study of CD8 T cells in ankylosing spondylitis. Regarding the study as a whole: Within ankylosing spondylitis blood, a TCR beta motif made up of several highly homologous variants appeared to be characteristic. The clones that were linked to disease were reported to be significantly enriched in matched synovial fluid samples from ankylosing spondylitis patients.

This clonotype was recorded only once. Its antigen is not known. CDR1 is DFQATT and CDR2 is SNEGSKA in the germline V gene (reference sequence). The J segment lost 5 bases and the V segment lost 0 bases, leaving 6 bases of the junction unmatched. The CDR3 spans 15 residues. Quantitative 5'-RACE was performed with molecular barcodes, and it yielded the TCR beta libraries. TCRdb recomputed calls from the 5' RACE reads with MiXCR, one row per CDR3 protein. Counted here are around 450,000 distinct CDR3 sequences, around 26% occurring once; the ten biggest clones make up roughly 0.8%. The sample taken for sequencing was blood, either unsorted or a sorted T cell fraction (not recorded which). This receptor was taken from a male donor with ankylosing spondylitis. J is TRBJ2-1 and V is TRBV20-1; TRBD2 aligns across 8 bases. CDR3 protein: CSARESGRLNNEQFF. The CDR3 bases are TGCAGTGCTAGAGAGAGCGGGAGATTGAACAATGAGCAGTTCTTC.